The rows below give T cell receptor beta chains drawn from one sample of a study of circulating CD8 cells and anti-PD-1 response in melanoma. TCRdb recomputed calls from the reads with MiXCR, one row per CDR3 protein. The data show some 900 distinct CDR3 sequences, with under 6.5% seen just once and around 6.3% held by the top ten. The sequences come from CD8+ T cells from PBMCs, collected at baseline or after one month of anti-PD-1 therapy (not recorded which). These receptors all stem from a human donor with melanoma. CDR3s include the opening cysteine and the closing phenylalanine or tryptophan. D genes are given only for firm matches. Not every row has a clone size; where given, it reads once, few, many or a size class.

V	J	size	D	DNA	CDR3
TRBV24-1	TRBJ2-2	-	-	TGTGCCACCAGTGATTGGGGAGGATCGAACACCGGGGAGCTGTTTTTT	CATSDWGGSNTGELFF
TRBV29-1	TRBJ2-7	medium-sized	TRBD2	TGCAGCGTTCGAGGGTCTAGCGGGACCTACGAGCAGTACTTC	CSVRGSSGTYEQYF
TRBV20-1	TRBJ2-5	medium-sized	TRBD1	TGCAGTGCTAGGACAGGGGGTGAGACCCAGTACTTC	CSARTGGETQYF
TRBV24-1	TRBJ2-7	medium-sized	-	TGTGCCACCTTCCCGGGTCTTGGGGGATACGAGCAGTACTTC	CATFPGLGGYEQYF
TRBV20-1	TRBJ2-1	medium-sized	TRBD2	TGCAGTGCTATTAGCGGGGGCTCCTACAATGAGCAGTTCTTC	CSAISGGSYNEQFF
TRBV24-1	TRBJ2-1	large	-	TGTGCCACCAGGGGTTACAATGAGCAGTTCTTC	CATRGYNEQFF
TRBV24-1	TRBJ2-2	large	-	TGTGCCACCAGTGTAAGGAGCCCCGGGGAGCTGTTTTTT	CATSVRSPGELFF
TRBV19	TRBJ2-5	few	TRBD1	TGTGCCAGTAGTAACACGGACAGGTCTTACGAGACCCAGTACTTC	CASSNTDRSYETQYF
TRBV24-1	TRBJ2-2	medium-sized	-	TGTGCCACCAGTGATTTAATCGGGTCGAACACCGGGGAGCTGTTTTTT	CATSDLIGSNTGELFF
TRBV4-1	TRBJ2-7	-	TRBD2	TGCGCCAGCAGCCAAGGACTAGCGGGGGAGCAGTACTTC	CASSQGLAGEQYF
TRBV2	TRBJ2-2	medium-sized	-	TGTGCCAGCAGTGAAATTGTGGGAACCGGGGAGCTGTTTTTT	CASSEIVGTGELFF
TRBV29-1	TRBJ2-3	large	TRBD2	TGCAGCGTTGAAGTAGCGGGAGAAGCACCAGATACGCAGTATTTT	CSVEVAGEAPDTQYF
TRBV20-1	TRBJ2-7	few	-	TGCAGTGCTAGAACTCCTAGCTACTATGACGAGCAGTACTTC	CSARTPSYYDEQYF
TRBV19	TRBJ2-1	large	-	TGTGCCAGTAAGGGGACCCCCACAGAGCAGTTCTTC	CASKGTPTEQFF
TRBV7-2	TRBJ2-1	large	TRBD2	TGTGCCAGCAGCCCGGGACTAGCTTATGAGCAGTTCTTC	CASSPGLAYEQFF
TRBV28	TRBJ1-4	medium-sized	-	TGTGCCAGCAGTTTAACGCTCGAAACACCAACTAATGAAAAACTGTTTTTT	CASSLTLETPTNEKLFF
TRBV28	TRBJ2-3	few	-	TGTGCCAGCAGACGTGACTCGGCCACAGATACGCAGTATTTT	CASRRDSATDTQYF
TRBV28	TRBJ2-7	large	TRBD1	TGTGCCAGCAGTCTCCGACAGGGAAGTGCCCACGAGCAGTACTTC	CASSLRQGSAHEQYF
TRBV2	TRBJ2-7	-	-	TGTGCCAGCAGTGGGAACTCCGGGACATCGGACTACGAGCAGTACTTC	CASSGNSGTSDYEQYF
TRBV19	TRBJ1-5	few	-	TGTGCCAGCGGGACAAATAACAATCAGCCCCAGCATTTT	CASGTNNNQPQHF
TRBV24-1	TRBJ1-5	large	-	TGTGCCACCAGTGATGGAGGGGTTCAGCCCCAGCATTTT	CATSDGGVQPQHF
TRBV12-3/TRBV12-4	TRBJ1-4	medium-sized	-	TGTGCCAGCAGTTTCGGAGGGAGGGACGAAGAAAAACTGTTTTTT	CASSFGGRDEEKLFF
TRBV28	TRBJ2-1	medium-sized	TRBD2	TGTGCCAGCAGTACCCGGACTAGCGGACTCTACAATGAGCAGTTCTTC	CASSTRTSGLYNEQFF
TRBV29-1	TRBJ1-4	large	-	TGCAGCGTTGGGAATGAAAAACTGTTTTTT	CSVGNEKLFF
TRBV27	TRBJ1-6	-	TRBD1	TGTGCCAGCGGCGGGACAGGGTTTAATTCACCCCTCCACTTT	CASGGTGFNSPLHF
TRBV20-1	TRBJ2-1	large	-	TGCAGTGCTGGAGGGGAGGACGCTTACAATGAGCAGTTCTTC	CSAGGEDAYNEQFF
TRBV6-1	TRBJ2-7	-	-	TGTGCCAGCAGTGAAGGGGGACAAATCTACGAGCAGTACTTC	CASSEGGQIYEQYF
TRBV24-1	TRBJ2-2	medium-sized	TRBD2	TGTGCCACCTCCGCCGGGGGGGCGATCACCGGGGAGCTGTTTTTT	CATSAGGAITGELFF
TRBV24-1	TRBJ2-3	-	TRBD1	TGTGCCACCAGTAATTTCACAGGGGCTACCGGAGATACGCAGTATTTT	CATSNFTGATGDTQYF
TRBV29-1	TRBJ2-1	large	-	TGCAGCACGACTCTTTTCTCCTACAATGAGCAGTTCTTC	CSTTLFSYNEQFF
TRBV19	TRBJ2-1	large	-	TGTGCCCGCCCAGGGGTTTGCAAGGGTGGGTACAATGAGCAGTTCTTC	CARPGVCKGGYNEQFF
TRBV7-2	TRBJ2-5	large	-	TGTGCCAGCAGCTTACGAGTAGGCAGGGGACTACAAGAGACCCAGTACTTC	CASSLRVGRGLQETQYF
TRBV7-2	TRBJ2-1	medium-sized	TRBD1	TGTGCCAGCAGCCCAGACAGGGGGGTCTACAATGAGCAGTTCTTC	CASSPDRGVYNEQFF
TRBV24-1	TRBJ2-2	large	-	TGTGCCACCAGTGATTTAAGGTCTTCGAACACCGGGGAGCTGTTTTTT	CATSDLRSSNTGELFF
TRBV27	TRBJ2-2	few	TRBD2	TGTGCCAGCAGTCAGCCGGGACTAGCGGGAGGGCCGTCCACCGGGGAGCTGTTTTTT	CASSQPGLAGGPSTGELFF
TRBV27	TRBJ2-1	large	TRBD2	TGTGCCAGCAGCGCCAACCTGGGACTAGCGGGTAGAGAGCAGTTCTTC	CASSANLGLAGREQFF
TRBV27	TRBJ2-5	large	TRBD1	TGTGCCAGCAGTTACGACGAAACACATGTGGGAGACACGACAGGGCAAGAGACCCAGTACTTC	CASSYDETHVGDTTGQETQYF
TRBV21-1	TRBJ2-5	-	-	TGTGCCAGCAGCAAGTTGGGATATCTCCGTCCCAGGGGTGGGCAGGCCCAGTACTTC	CASSKLGYLRPRGGQAQYF
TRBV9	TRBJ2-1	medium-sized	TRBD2	TGTGCCAGCAGCGGGACTAGCGGGGGATCCTACAATGAGCAGTTCTTC	CASSGTSGGSYNEQFF
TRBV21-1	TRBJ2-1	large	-	TGTGCCAGCAGCAATCGGATGACTCTCGCGGGCAATGAGCAGTTCTTC	CASSNRMTLAGNEQFF
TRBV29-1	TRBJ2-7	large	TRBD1	TGCAGCGTCGGACAGGGCTACTCCTACGAGCAGTACTTC	CSVGQGYSYEQYF
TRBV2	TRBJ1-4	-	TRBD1	TGTGCCAGCAGTGAACCCAGGGGGTTTGAAAAACTGTTTTTT	CASSEPRGFEKLFF
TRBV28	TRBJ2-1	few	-	TGTGCCAGCAGTTCCCCCCGGGGGATGGGGTCCAATGAGCAGTTCTTC	CASSSPRGMGSNEQFF
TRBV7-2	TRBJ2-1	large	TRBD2	TGTGCCAGCAGCCTGACTAGCGGGAAGAATGAGCAGTTCTTC	CASSLTSGKNEQFF
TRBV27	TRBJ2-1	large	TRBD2	TGTGCCAGCAGTGCCACTAGCGGGAGAGAGCAGTTCTTC	CASSATSGREQFF
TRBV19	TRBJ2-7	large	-	TGTGCCAGTAGCCAAAACTACTACGAGCAGTACTTC	CASSQNYYEQYF
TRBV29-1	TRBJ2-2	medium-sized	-	TGCAGCGTTGAACTGACGGGACGGGGGCAAACCGGGGAGCTGTTTTTT	CSVELTGRGQTGELFF
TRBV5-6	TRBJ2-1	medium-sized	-	TGTGCCAGCAGCTTGGCAGGGCAGGGTGACAATGAGCAGTTCTTC	CASSLAGQGDNEQFF
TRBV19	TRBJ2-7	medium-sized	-	TGTGCCAGTAGTATCTCGAGGGGACTTGGATACGAGCAGTACTTC	CASSISRGLGYEQYF
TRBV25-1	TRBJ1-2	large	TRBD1	TGTGCCAGCAGTATAGCACAGGGGGTAGGCCCTAACTATGGCTACACCTTC	CASSIAQGVGPNYGYTF
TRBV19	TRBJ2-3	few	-	TGTGCCAGTAGTCCCCGCGCCGCGGGATTAACAGATACGCAGTATTTT	CASSPRAAGLTDTQYF
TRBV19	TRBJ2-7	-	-	TGTGCCAGTCTTACCACGGGACTTTCCTACGAGCAGTACTTC	CASLTTGLSYEQYF
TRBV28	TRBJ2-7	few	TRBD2	TGTGCCAGCAGTGGACTAGCGGACTTCTACGAGCAGTACTTC	CASSGLADFYEQYF
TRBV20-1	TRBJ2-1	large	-	TGCAGTGCCCCCGGCCGGACGGGATTGAACAATGAGCAGTTCTTC	CSAPGRTGLNNEQFF